This is a list of T cell receptor beta chains from one sample in a study of T and B cells in COVID-19 patients. TCRdb independently ran MiXCR on the multiplex PCR reads; one entry per CDR3 protein. The sample consists of about 22,000 distinct CDR3 sequences, around 30% of them appearing once. Input material: blood. Receptors were obtained from a human donor who had recovered from COVID-19. The CDR3 runs from the conserved cysteine through the conserved F or W. A D gene is named only where the DNA matches it firmly. Rows give clone size only sometimes, using once, few, many, or a class for an expanded clone.

V gene	J gene	D gene	clone size	CDR3 DNA	CDR3 protein
TRBV6-5	TRBJ1-3	-	few	TGTGCCAGCAGTTACGCAGGGGCCCTCTCTGGAAACACCATATATTTT	CASSYAGALSGNTIYF
TRBV27	TRBJ1-3	-	many	TGTGCCAGCAAGGGCAGGGAGGCGTGGAACACCATATATTTT	CASKGREAWNTIYF
TRBV6-4	TRBJ2-1	TRBD1	-	TGTGCCAGCAGTACAGGGGGAACTACTAATGAGCAGTTCTTC	CASSTGGTTNEQFF
TRBV12-3/TRBV12-4	TRBJ1-4	TRBD1	-	TGTGCCAGCAGTCCAACCCAGGACAGGGGGAAACTGTTTTTT	CASSPTQDRGKLFF
TRBV6-5	TRBJ2-5	TRBD2	-	TGTGCCAGCAGTCCTCGACTAGCGGGTCAAGAGACCCAGTACTTC	CASSPRLAGQETQYF
TRBV21-1	TRBJ1-4	-	-	TGTGCCAGCCCTCAGGGGGGGGGTGAAAAACTGTTTTTT	CASPQGGGEKLFF
TRBV5-5	TRBJ1-1	-	few	TGTGCCAGCAGCTTCCAGGGCATAAGGGACACTGAAGCTTTCTTT	CASSFQGIRDTEAFF
TRBV11-2	TRBJ1-4	-	-	TGTGCCAGCAGCTTAGTGTGGGCTGAAAAACTGTTTTTT	CASSLVWAEKLFF
TRBV6-5	TRBJ2-3	-	few	TGTGCCAGCAGGGACAGTAAGGGCACAGATACGCAGTATTTT	CASRDSKGTDTQYF
TRBV18	TRBJ1-1	-	-	TGTGCCAGCTCCCCGAGTGTGGACACGGAAGCTTTCTTT	CASSPSVDTEAFF
TRBV11-1	TRBJ2-1	-	-	TGTGCCAGCAGCCCCTCGGTGGGGATCCCGTCCTACAATGAGCAGTTCTTC	CASSPSVGIPSYNEQFF
TRBV27	TRBJ2-7	-	-	TGTGCCAGCAGTCTGGGGGACGGCTACGAGCAGTACTTC	CASSLGDGYEQYF
TRBV30	TRBJ1-1	-	-	TGTGCCTGGAGTGTACTGGCGGCCGAAGCTTTCTTT	CAWSVLAAEAFF
TRBV19	TRBJ2-2	TRBD1	medium-sized	TGTGCCAGTAGTATTTGGGGGACAGGGTCCACCGGGGAGCTGTTTTTT	CASSIWGTGSTGELFF
TRBV18	TRBJ2-7	-	many	TGTGCCAGCTCACCATCCGGGACCGAGCAGTACTTC	CASSPSGTEQYF
TRBV5-6	TRBJ2-2	-	-	TGTGCCAGCAGCTTGCGGCAGCTGAACACCGGGGAGCTGTTTTTT	CASSLRQLNTGELFF
TRBV20-1	TRBJ2-7	TRBD1	-	TGCAGTGCCCCGGGACAGGACGCCTACGAGCAGTACTTC	CSAPGQDAYEQYF
TRBV5-5	TRBJ2-1	TRBD2	medium-sized	TGTGCCAGCAGCTTGGGGCTAGCGGGAGTCGATGAGCAGTTCTTC	CASSLGLAGVDEQFF
TRBV5-6	TRBJ2-4	TRBD1	few	TGCGCCAGCAGCTTGGGGACAGGGGAAAACATTCAGTACTTC	CASSLGTGENIQYF
TRBV7-2	TRBJ2-1	TRBD2	-	TGTGCCAGCAGCTTATCAGGACTAGGCTCGAATGAGCAGTTCTTC	CASSLSGLGSNEQFF
TRBV24-1	TRBJ2-5	-	-	TGTGCCACCAGTGATCGAAGCGATCCCCAAGAGACCCAGTACTTC	CATSDRSDPQETQYF
TRBV18	TRBJ1-1	TRBD1	-	TGTGCCAGCTCACTGGACAGGGACACTGAAGCTTTCTTT	CASSLDRDTEAFF
TRBV12-3/TRBV12-4	TRBJ1-2	-	-	TGTGCCAGCAGTTTAAGGGGGGGCGGTTATGGCTACACCTTC	CASSLRGGGYGYTF
TRBV30	TRBJ2-3	TRBD1	once	TGTGCCTGGAGTGCGACAGGGGGCACAGATACGCAGTATTTT	CAWSATGGTDTQYF
TRBV20-1	TRBJ2-5	-	-	TGCAGTGCCAGAGGGGTCCGAGCCCAGTACTTC	CSARGVRAQYF
TRBV6-6	TRBJ2-1	-	few	TGTGCCAGCAGTGGGGCAGTGGTAGGGCGCTCGGGGAATGAGCAGTTCTTC	CASSGAVVGRSGNEQFF